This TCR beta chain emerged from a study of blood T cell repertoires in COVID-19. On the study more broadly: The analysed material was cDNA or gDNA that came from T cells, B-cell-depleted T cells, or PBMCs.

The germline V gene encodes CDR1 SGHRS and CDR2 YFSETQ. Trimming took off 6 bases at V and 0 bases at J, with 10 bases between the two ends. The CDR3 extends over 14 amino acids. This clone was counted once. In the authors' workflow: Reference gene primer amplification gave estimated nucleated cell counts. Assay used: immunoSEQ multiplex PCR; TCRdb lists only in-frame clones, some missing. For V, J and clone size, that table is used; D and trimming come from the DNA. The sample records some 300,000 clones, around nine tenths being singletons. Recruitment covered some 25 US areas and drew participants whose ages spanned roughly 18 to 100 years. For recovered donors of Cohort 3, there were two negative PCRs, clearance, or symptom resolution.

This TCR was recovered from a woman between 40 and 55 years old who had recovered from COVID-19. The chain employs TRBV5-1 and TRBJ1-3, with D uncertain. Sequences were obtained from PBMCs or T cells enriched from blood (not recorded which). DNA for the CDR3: TGCGCCAGCACCCCAGAGGTCTCTGGAAACACCATATATTTT. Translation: CASTPEVSGNTIYF.